This T cell receptor beta chain came from a study of T-cell memory formation after mild COVID-19. Study as a whole: There were largely donor-specific TCR clusters.

Libraries for TCRalpha and TCRbeta carried sample barcodes and unique molecular identifiers via 5'RACE. TCRdb recomputed calls from the 5' RACE reads with MiXCR, one row per CDR3 protein. The table lists about 140,000 distinct CDR3 sequences, 13% to 15% of them singletons, with 12% to 15% in the top ten. With regard to this clonotype: Compared with germline, one end of the junction differs, possibly owing to a read error.

Germline values: CDR1 LNHNV, CDR2 YYDKDF (reference sequence). The CDR3 has 15 amino acids. V usage is TRBV15 and J usage is TRBJ1-1; D is possibly TRBD1 (5 bases). Sequencing used PBMCs or a T cell subset sorted from them (not recorded which). The TCR sequence derives from an adult woman who had mild COVID-19 (a few samples of this study predate the infection). Cell type and time point are not known. This CDR3 reads CATSGEIRGNTEAFF. CDR3 bases: TGTGCCACCAGCGGAGAGATAAGGGGTAACACTGAAGCTTTCTTT.